The 15 T cell receptor beta chains in this list originate from one sample, sequenced in a study of regulatory and conventional T cells in RAG deficiency (TCRdb year 2017). Before genomic DNA was extracted, conventional CD4+ T cells were isolated from blood as CD25-low CD127-high cells. Libraries came from the immunoSEQ multiplex PCR assay. TCRdb took over this immuneACCESS table, retaining in-frame rearrangements with V and J assigned. Such tables are incomplete; in checked studies, under half of the missing clones stem from an unresolved V gene, and the remainder is unexplained. Recorded for this sample are some 20,000 clones; 85% to 95% of them occurred a single time. 0.55% to 0.9% of the sample goes to the ten largest clones. These data were also filed under a second study, of regulatory T cells. As the second paper documents: The multiplex PCR used 52 forward TRBV primers and 13 reverse TRBJ primers, with assay-based and computational corrections for amplification bias.

Sequencing input: CD4+ T cells sorted from blood. The receptors derive from a human donor in good health.

This rearrangement joins TRBV9 to TRBJ2-1, with D possibly matching TRBD1 (7 bases). The germline V gene has CDR1 SGDLS and CDR2 YYNGEE. The V and J ends lost 4 bases and 5 bases respectively, with 16 bases between them. This CDR3 contains 15 residues. CDR3 amino acids: CASSRVEGANNEQFF. The CDR3 coding sequence is TGTGCCAGCAGCCGGGTGGAGGGGGCGAACAATGAGCAGTTCTTC.

The chain is built from TRBV5-1 and TRBJ1-4; 7 positions agree with TRBD1. J lost 6 bases, V lost 4 bases, and 9 bases had no gene match. Germline loops: CDR1 SGHRS, CDR2 YFSETQ. The CDR3 spans 15 residues. CDR3 bases: TGCGCCAGCAGCCAAGCTAAGGGGGCGGATGAAAAACTGTTTTTT. The encoded protein is CASSQAKGADEKLFF.

The chain is built from TRBV18 and TRBJ2-7; no reliable D call. CDR1 and CDR2 from the germline V gene are KGHSH and LQKENI. This CDR3 has 11 amino acids. Trimming cost V 4 bases and J 4 bases, with 5 bases left between them. The CDR3 DNA follows: TGTGCCAGCTCACAGGGTTACGAGCAGTACTTC. Protein sequence: CASSQGYEQYF. The full variable domain, its missing parts supplied by reference TRBV18 and TRBJ2-7, is NAGVMQNPRHLVRRRGQEARLRCSPMKGHSHVYWYRQLPEEGLKFMVYLQKENIIDESGMPKERFSAEFPKEGPSILRIQQVVRGDSAAYFCASSQGYEQYFGPGTRLTVT.

The V gene is TRBV11-2, the J gene TRBJ1-3; no clear D gene. This CDR3 has 15 amino acids. V shed 3 bases and J shed 0 bases, with 9 bases lying between them. Germline V CDR1 and CDR2: SGHAT, FQNNGV. Here the CDR3 reads CASSFSGASGNTIYF. CDR3 nucleotides: TGTGCCAGCAGCTTCTCAGGCGCCTCTGGAAACACCATATATTTT.

This rearrangement joins TRBV30 to TRBJ2-7, with D unclear. The CDR3 runs 13 residues. Deletions cut 0 bases from V and 1 base from J, with 7 bases between. Germline lookup yields CDR1 GTSNPN and CDR2 SVGIG (reference sequence). This chain's CDR3 is CAWSVGLSYEQYF. CDR3 nucleotide sequence: TGTGCCTGGAGTGTAGGGCTATCCTACGAGCAGTACTTC.

The chain recombines TRBV10-2 with TRBJ2-3; a possible D gene is TRBD2 (7 bases). Trimming removed 9 bases at V and 3 bases at J, with 16 bases between. This CDR3 spans 14 amino acids. The V gene's germline CDR1 is WSHSY and CDR2 SAAADI. The DNA of the CDR3 is TGCGCCAGGAGGGGGGGGGATCGGACAGATACGCAGTATTTT. Amino acids: CARRGGDRTDTQYF.

The rearrangement uses TRBV4-1 and TRBJ2-1, with D possibly matching TRBD1 (6 bases). V dropped 4 bases and J dropped 7 bases, with 20 bases sitting between them. CDR3 length equals 16 residues. CDR1 is MGHRA, CDR2 YSYEKL, per germline. Here the CDR3 reads CASSRPNRVLENEQFF. CDR3 in DNA: TGCGCCAGCAGCCGACCGAACAGGGTTTTAGAGAATGAGCAGTTCTTC.

The gene calls are TRBV10-3 and TRBJ2-7; TRBD2 matches 12 bases. The CDR3 loop spans 14 amino acids. Germline assignment: CDR1 ENHRY and CDR2 SYGVKD. V shed 5 bases, J shed 7 bases, and the junction held 6 bases outside the gene matches. This CDR3 reads CAISLGLAGREQYF. The CDR3 coding sequence is TGTGCCATCAGTCTAGGACTAGCGGGACGGGAGCAGTACTTC.

The chain links TRBV6-6 to TRBJ2-5, with D possibly TRBD2 on 5 matching bases. CDR1 and CDR2 (germline): MNHNY, SVGAGI (reference sequence). The length of the CDR3 is 14 residues. Trimming took 2 bases from V and 4 from J, leaving 11 bases between them. This CDR3 reads CASSYIGVGETQYF. CDR3 in DNA: TGTGCCAGCAGTTACATCGGGGTTGGAGAGACCCAGTACTTC.

The CDR3 protein is CATSWAANEKLFF. The DNA for the CDR3 is TGTGCCACCAGCTGGGCTGCTAATGAAAAACTGTTTTTT. The V and J genes are TRBV15 and TRBJ1-4; no clear D gene. From germline, CDR1 is LNHNV and CDR2 YYDKDF (reference sequence). The CDR3 has 13 amino acids. Trimming shortened V by 5 bases and J by 3 bases, and 7 bases separated the two germline ends.

J is TRBJ2-7 and V is TRBV30; the match to TRBD2 covers 10 bases. This CDR3 comprises 17 residues. V shed 0 bases and J 3 bases; nucleotides not matched to a gene: 11. Looked up from germline, CDR1 is GTSNPN and CDR2 is SVGIG (reference sequence). The CDR3 loop reads CAWSVDPQRGGLYEQYF. DNA for the CDR3: TGTGCCTGGAGTGTAGACCCCCAGCGGGGGGGCCTCTACGAGCAGTACTTC.

V usage is TRBV6-6 and J usage is TRBJ1-5, with a tentative D call TRBD1 (5 bases). Trimming shortened V by 2 bases and J by 4 bases, and 12 bases separated the two germline ends. Germline V gene sequence: CDR1 MNHNY, CDR2 SVGAGI (reference sequence). CDR3 length: 15 amino acids. This CDR3 reads CASSYVREVNQPQHF. The DNA of the CDR3 is TGTGCCAGCAGTTACGTCAGGGAGGTGAATCAGCCCCAGCATTTT.

This chain joins TRBV21-1 and TRBJ2-3. TRBV21-1 is reported as a pseudogene. The CDR3 sequence is 13 residues long. Here the CDR3 DNA reads TGTGCCAGCAGCAAGACCCATACAGATACGCAGTATTTT. The encoded protein is CASSKTHTDTQYF.

The table lists this clone with a count of one. J is TRBJ1-5 and V is TRBV6-1; D remains unclear. Trimming took 5 bases from V and 14 from J, leaving 19 bases between them. The CDR3 runs to 13 residues. Germline CDR1 MNHNS, CDR2 SASEGT. The CDR3 nucleotides are TGTGCCAGCAGTCCGGGTTCCCCTCTTATGGAGCATTTT. It encodes CASSPGSPLMEHF.

The CDR3 sequence is CASTEGLTGADYNSPLHF. Here the CDR3 DNA reads TGTGCCAGTACCGAGGGATTGACAGGGGCAGACTATAATTCACCCCTCCACTTT. The chain recombines TRBV19 with TRBJ1-6; 8 bases agree with TRBD1. The germline V gene has CDR1 LNHDA and CDR2 SQIVND (reference sequence). The CDR3 totals 18 residues. V shed 7 bases, J shed 3 bases, and the junction held 14 bases outside the gene matches.